The source of this T cell receptor beta chain is a study of regulatory T cells in long-lasting Graves disease. Findings and caveats of the study: Peripheral blood was the sole material, not thyroid tissue.

Arm-PCR of CDR3 regions and iRepertoire HTBI primers were used to build TCR beta libraries. In TCRdb, the multiplex PCR reads were re-called with MiXCR into one record per CDR3 protein. Of fewer than 650,000 distinct CDR3 sequences listed, around 15% are singletons. The CDR3 consists of 14 residues. The germline V and J ends were trimmed by 6 bases and 9 bases, with 17 bases remaining between them. Time point noted: newly diagnosed GD, antithyroid drugs for less than 3 months. Construction of the TCR library relied on RNA isolated from PBMCs. The sample holds many counts of this clonotype. Its target is not known. The data were also submitted as part of a second study, on T cells in Graves' hyperthyroidism and ophthalmopathy.

The clonotype was recovered from a woman in her 30s with Graves disease. The sequenced sample was peripheral blood mononuclear cells (PBMCs), obtained at new diagnosis, from a patient treated with antithyroid drugs. The chain is built from TRBV12-3 or TRBV12-4 and TRBJ1-4, with TRBD1 as a possible D gene (6 bases). Here the CDR3 DNA reads TGTGCCAGCAGGAACCGGGGGCATGGGAAAAAACTGTTTTTT. This gives the protein CASRNRGHGKKLFF.